This T cell receptor beta chain was recovered during a study of response to subunit inactivated influenza vaccine. CDR3 length: 10 residues. The V and J ends lost 5 bases and 6 bases respectively, with 5 bases between them. Germline values: CDR1 DFQATT, CDR2 SNEGSKA (reference sequence). This clonotype was counted only a few times. In TCRdb, the RT-PCR reads were re-called with MiXCR into one record per CDR3 protein. The sample has 500,000 to 600,000 distinct CDR3 sequences, 10% to 15% seen once. Sequenced material: PBMCs from blood, taken roughly 46 days after vaccination. This TCR was sampled from a man aged 50-60 years who received an inactivated influenza vaccine. The chain links TRBV20-1 to TRBJ2-1; D not certain. The CDR3 bases are TGCAGTGCTCTCCTCAATGAGCAGTTCTTC. Protein product: CSALLNEQFF.